This T cell receptor beta chain was captured by sequencing in a study of cytomegalovirus exposure and HLA in healthy donors. Researchers ran the PCR with 60 Vbeta and 13 Jbeta primers. TCRdb keeps only in-frame clones here, not all; method: immunoSEQ multiplex PCR. Counted here are 130,000 or so clones, 8.5% occurring once; the ten biggest clones make up 5.5%. Study results and caveats: It was reported in a later analysis that an Asian-associated ancestry cluster showed fewer N-insertions than the approximately 690-donor mean. Sequencing depth across donors, presence/absence analyses assumed, was roughly uniform. As was reported, the classifier diagnosed cytomegalovirus status with high specificity and sensitivity. Associated with cytomegalovirus, according to the listing, were around 160 TCR beta chains.

This CDR3 is 14 amino acids long. The germline V gene has CDR1 LGHNA and CDR2 YNFKEQ. V was pared by 0 bases and J by 6 bases, with 10 bases between. Note on this clone: Antigen unknown.

Material: PBMCs. This chain connects TRBV4-2 to TRBJ2-3, with D possibly matching TRBD1 (6 bases). The sequence was collected from a man in his forties in good health and CMV-seronegative. The CDR3 DNA sequence: TGTGCCAGCAGCCAAGAGGGGGCGTCTGATACGCAGTATTTT. Its protein product is CASSQEGASDTQYF.